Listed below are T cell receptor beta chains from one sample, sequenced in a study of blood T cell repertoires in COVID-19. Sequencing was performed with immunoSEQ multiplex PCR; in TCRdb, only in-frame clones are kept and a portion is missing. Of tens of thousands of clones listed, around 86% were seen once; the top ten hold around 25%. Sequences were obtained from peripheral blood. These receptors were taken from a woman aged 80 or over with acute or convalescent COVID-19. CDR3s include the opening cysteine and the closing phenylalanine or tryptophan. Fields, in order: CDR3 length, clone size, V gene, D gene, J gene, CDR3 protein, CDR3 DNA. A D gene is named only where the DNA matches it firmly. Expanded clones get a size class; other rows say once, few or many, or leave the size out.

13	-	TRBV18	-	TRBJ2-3	CASSPGSTDTQYF	TGTGCCAGCTCACCCGGGAGCACAGATACGCAGTATTTT
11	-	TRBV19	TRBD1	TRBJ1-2	CASSTGFGYTF	TGTGCCAGTTCGACAGGGTTCGGCTACACCTTC
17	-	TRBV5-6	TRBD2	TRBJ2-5	CASSLMVVAGARETQYF	TGTGCCAGCAGCTTGATGGTTGTGGCGGGAGCTCGAGAGACCCAGTACTTC
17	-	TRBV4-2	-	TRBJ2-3	CASSQDAANSRVYTQYF	TGTGCCAGCAGCCAAGATGCCGCGAATAGTAGAGTGTATACGCAGTATTTT
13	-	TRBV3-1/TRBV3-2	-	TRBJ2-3	CASSQFGEDTQYF	TGTGCCAGCAGCCAATTCGGGGAAGATACGCAGTATTTT
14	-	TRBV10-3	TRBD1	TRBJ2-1	CAISEGRGPNEQFF	TGTGCCATCAGTGAAGGCAGGGGGCCCAATGAGCAGTTCTTC
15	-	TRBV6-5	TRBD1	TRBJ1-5	CASSYNRGGNQPQHF	TGTGCCAGCAGTTACAACAGGGGAGGCAATCAGCCCCAGCATTTT
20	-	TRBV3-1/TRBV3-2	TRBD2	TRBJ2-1	CASSQDSGTSGIRSYNEQFF	TGTGCCAGCAGCCAAGATTCGGGGACTAGCGGGATCCGCTCCTACAATGAGCAGTTCTTC
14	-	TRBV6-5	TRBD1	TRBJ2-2	CASTNRGNTGELFF	TGTGCCAGCACCAACAGGGGCAACACCGGGGAGCTGTTTTTT
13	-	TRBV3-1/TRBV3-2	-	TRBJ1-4	CASSQYSDEKLFF	TGTGCCAGCAGCCAATACTCCGATGAAAAACTGTTTTTT
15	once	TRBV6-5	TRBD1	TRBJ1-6	CASSPGQGYGSPLHF	TGTGCCAGCAGTCCCGGACAGGGCTACGGTTCACCCCTCCACTTT
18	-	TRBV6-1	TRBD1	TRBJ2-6	CASSGPGQGLAGANVLTF	TGTGCCAGCAGTGGGCCGGGACAGGGTTTGGCCGGGGCCAACGTCCTGACTTTC
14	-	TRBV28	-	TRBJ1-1	CASSLGGSNTEAFF	TGTGCCAGCAGTTTGGGGGGGTCGAACACTGAAGCTTTCTTT
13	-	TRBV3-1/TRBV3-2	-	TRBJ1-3	CASNAGGANTIYF	TGTGCCAGCAACGCAGGTGGGGCAAACACCATATATTTT
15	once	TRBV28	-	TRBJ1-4	CASSASGATNEKLFF	TGTGCCAGCAGTGCGTCAGGTGCAACTAATGAAAAACTGTTTTTT
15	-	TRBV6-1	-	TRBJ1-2	CASSTQEVGAYGYTF	TGTGCCAGCAGCACTCAGGAAGTGGGAGCCTATGGCTACACCTTC
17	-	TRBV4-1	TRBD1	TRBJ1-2	CASSQLIRDRANYGYTF	TGCGCCAGCAGCCAACTAATCCGGGACAGAGCTAACTATGGCTACACCTTC
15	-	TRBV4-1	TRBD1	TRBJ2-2	CASSHPGQGAGELFF	TGCGCCAGCAGCCATCCGGGACAGGGCGCCGGGGAGCTGTTTTTT
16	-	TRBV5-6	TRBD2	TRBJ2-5	CASIILAGRVGETQYF	TGTGCCAGCATAATCCTAGCGGGACGGGTGGGAGAGACCCAGTACTTC
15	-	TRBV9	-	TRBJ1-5	CASSVGQGSNQPQHF	TGTGCCAGCAGCGTAGGCCAGGGAAGCAATCAGCCCCAGCATTTT
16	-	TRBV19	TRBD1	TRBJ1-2	CASSIDYRTGKNGYTF	TGTGCCAGTAGTATAGATTACCGGACAGGGAAGAATGGCTACACCTTC
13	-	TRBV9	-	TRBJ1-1	CASSVDSHTEAFF	TGTGCCAGCAGCGTAGACAGCCACACTGAAGCTTTCTTT
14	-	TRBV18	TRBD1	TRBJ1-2	CASSPGQEGYGYTF	TGTGCCAGCTCACCGGGACAGGAGGGCTATGGCTACACCTTC
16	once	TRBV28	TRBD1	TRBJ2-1	CASSLPGQGPYNEQFF	TGTGCCAGCAGTTTACCGGGACAGGGCCCGTACAATGAGCAGTTCTTC
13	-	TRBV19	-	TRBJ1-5	CASTPRGNQPQHF	TGTGCCAGTACCCCAAGGGGGAATCAGCCCCAGCATTTT
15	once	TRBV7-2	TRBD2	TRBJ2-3	CASSNLLLAADTQYF	TGTGCCAGCAGCAACCTACTACTAGCGGCGGATACGCAGTATTTT
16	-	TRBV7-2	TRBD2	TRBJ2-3	CASSLVISGSTDTQYF	TGTGCCAGCAGCTTAGTTATTAGCGGGAGTACAGATACGCAGTATTTT
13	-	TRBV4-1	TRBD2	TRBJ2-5	CASSQRGGETQYF	TGCGCCAGCAGCCAACGGGGAGGGGAGACCCAGTACTTC
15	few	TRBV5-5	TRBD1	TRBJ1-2	CASSPSGTGNYGYTF	TGTGCCAGCAGCCCCAGCGGGACAGGGAACTATGGCTACACCTTC
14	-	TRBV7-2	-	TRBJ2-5	CASSLVGGQETQYF	TGTGCCAGCAGCTTAGTTGGAGGCCAAGAGACCCAGTACTTC